The 9 T cell receptor beta chains below all came from one sample that was sequenced in a study of shared clonotypes between healthy human individuals. Method: immunoSEQ multiplex PCR; TCRdb's copy keeps in-frame clones and lacks some. The sample carries about 2.2 million clones, 93% recorded once. CD45RO-negative CD8 cells positively selected for CCR7 made up the naive population, which excluded terminally differentiated effector memory CD45RA+ cells. Material: naive CD8+ T cells from PBMCs. The receptor source for this set is a man aged 18 to 29 in good health. Some clones in this sample may be carry-over from other donors' samples.

About this clone: The same CDR3 arises from other DNA sequences in this sample as well. The V gene is TRBV7-9, the J gene TRBJ2-1; unclear D gene. There are 13 residues in the CDR3. CDR1 and CDR2 (germline): SEHNR, FQNEAQ (reference sequence). V lost 5 bases, J lost 5 bases, and 10 bases lay in between. CDR3 sequence (DNA): TGTGCCAGCAGCCTGGACGGGCACAATGAGCAGTTCTTC. Protein: CASSLDGHNEQFF.

The V and J genes are TRBV28 and TRBJ2-7, with 9 nucleotides matching TRBD2. The V gene end was trimmed by 4 bases and the J gene end by 3 bases; junction bases not matched to a gene: 4. From germline, CDR1 is MDHEN and CDR2 SYDVKM. The CDR3 runs 14 residues. CDR3 amino acids: CASSSPAGGYEQYF. The CDR3 region has the DNA TGTGCCAGCAGTTCCCCAGCGGGAGGCTACGAGCAGTACTTC. The variable domain in full, completed from reference TRBV28 and TRBJ2-7, reads DVKVTQSSRYLVKRTGEKVFLECVQDMDHENMFWYRQDPGLGLRLIYFSYDVKMKEKGDIPEGYSVSREKKERFSLILESASTNQTSMYLCASSSPAGGYEQYFGPGTRLTVT.

The chain joins TRBV13 to TRBJ2-7, with TRBD2 identical over 10 bases. V lost 4 bases and J lost 2; bases outside the gene matches: 8. CDR3 length: 16 amino acids. Per the germline V gene, CDR1 is PRHDT and CDR2 is FYEKMQ (reference sequence). In DNA, the CDR3 is TGTGCCAGCAGCTCCCAGACTAGCGGGTCTGCCTACGAGCAGTACTTC. Amino acid sequence: CASSSQTSGSAYEQYF.

In regard to this clone: The sample contains more than one DNA sequence encoding this CDR3. The J gene is TRBJ2-2, the V gene TRBV27, with 7 bases aligning to TRBD1. The CDR3 totals 13 residues. Per germline, CDR1 MNHEY and CDR2 SMNVEV (reference sequence). Germline trimming cut 8 bases from V and 1 base from J; bases unmatched to any gene: 1. This CDR3 is CASRDRNTGELFF. The DNA of the CDR3 is TGTGCCAGCCGGGACAGGAACACCGGGGAGCTGTTTTTT.

The V and J genes are TRBV13 and TRBJ2-4; D may be TRBD1 or TRBD2 (5 bases each). The CDR3 sequence is 15 residues long. Germline assignment: CDR1 PRHDT and CDR2 FYEKMQ (reference sequence). Deletions cut 4 bases from V and 0 bases from J, with 10 bases between. The CDR3 bases are TGTGCCAGCAGCTCCCGGGACGTAGCCAAAAACATTCAGTACTTC. Protein product: CASSSRDVAKNIQYF.

The V gene is TRBV7-9, the J gene TRBJ1-2; TRBD1 agrees at 12 bases. V shed 2 bases and J 6 bases; nucleotides not matched to a gene: 16. This CDR3 spans 19 amino acids. In germline, CDR1 is SEHNR, CDR2 FQNEAQ (reference sequence). The CDR3 loop is CASSLFVSGQGAWYDGYTF. Written as DNA, the CDR3 is TGTGCCAGCAGCTTATTTGTCTCGGGACAGGGGGCCTGGTATGATGGCTACACCTTC.

The V and J genes are TRBV28 and TRBJ2-7, with D perhaps TRBD1 (6 bases). V was shortened by 3 bases and J by 2 bases, with 11 bases between the two germline ends. This CDR3 has 14 residues. CDR1 and CDR2 from the germline V gene are MDHEN and SYDVKM. CDR3 in amino acids: CASSFTGYPYEQYF. For the CDR3, the DNA is TGTGCCAGCAGTTTCACAGGGTATCCCTACGAGCAGTACTTC.

J is TRBJ1-1 and V is TRBV30, with D unclear. Per germline, CDR1 GTSNPN and CDR2 SVGIG (reference sequence). With 4 bases removed from V and 2 bases from J, the gap between germline ends came to 11 bases. CDR3 length: 13 residues. CDR3 residues: CAWTAESNTEAFF. CDR3 bases: TGTGCCTGGACGGCAGAATCAAACACTGAAGCTTTCTTT.

V gene TRBV6-1 combines with J gene TRBJ2-7; D is uncertain. The CDR3 has 19 amino acids. In germline, CDR1 is MNHNS, CDR2 SASEGT. The V and J ends lost 0 bases and 9 bases respectively, with 30 bases between them. CDR3 loop: CASSEASPPRPHLRPGQYF. CDR3 coding DNA: TGTGCCAGCAGTGAAGCCTCCCCCCCCCGGCCCCATCTTCGCCCCGGGCAGTACTTC.